These 20 T cell receptor beta chains originate from one sample sequenced in a study of post-analysis software for immune sequencing data (dated by TCRdb to between 2015 and 2016). These receptors lack a known antigen. The library was generated by PCR. The sample was run on an Illumina HiSeq 2500. To reduce PCR and sequencing biases, unique molecular identifiers were incorporated into the TCR beta cDNA libraries. TCRdb's own reprocessing of the public reads used fastp at Q25 and MiXCR and kept productive beta chains. Rows are combined by CDR3 protein, so each entry shows the most common genes and DNA. The sample profile shows roughly 800,000 distinct CDR3 sequences; 53% of them were found once. The ten largest clones take up 4.6% of the sample. What the study reported, not specific to this receptor: About five TRBV segments, including TRBV5-6, TRBV5-1 and TRBV20-1, were significantly more frequent in patients than controls.

The specimen was blood. All receptors derive from a girl aged 5-17 years with multiple sclerosis.

The chain joins TRBV29-1 to TRBJ1-1, with D uncertain. Germline V gene data show CDR1 as SQVTM and CDR2 as ANQGSEA. This CDR3 has 13 amino acids. The V gene lost 6 bases and the J gene lost 3 bases, with 14 bases spanning the gap. Written as DNA, the CDR3 is TGCAGCGTCGTTGGTCGGGGATACACTGAAGCTTTCTTT. It translates to CSVVGRGYTEAFF.

V and J are TRBV6-1 and TRBJ2-4; D gene ambiguous. V lost 6 bases to trimming and J lost 7 bases, with 16 bases between them. Germline-derived CDR1 and CDR2 are MNHNS and SASEGT. The CDR3 extends over 14 amino acids. DNA for the CDR3: TGTGCCAGCAGGGAGCACGGCCCCCCTAACATTCAGTACTTC. It specifies CASREHGPPNIQYF.

Remarks on this clonotype: The junction does not match germline at one end; this may be a read error. The rearrangement links TRBV5-4 to TRBJ2-1; 9 nucleotides agree with TRBD1. In germline, CDR1 is SGHNT, CDR2 YYREEE (reference sequence). This CDR3 spans 15 amino acids. The CDR3 DNA reads TGTGCCAGCAACTTGGGGACAGGGAGAAACAATGAGCAGTTCTTC. The encoded protein is CASNLGTGRNNEQFF.

This clonotype was detected only a few times. The chain carries TRBV7-2 and TRBJ1-2; D remains ambiguous. V was clipped by 7 bases and J by 7 bases, with 28 bases between them. The CDR3 consists of 17 residues. Germline values: CDR1 SGHTA, CDR2 FQGNSA. This chain's CDR3 is CASTAPRSAVAPRGYTF. For the CDR3, the DNA is TGTGCCAGCACCGCCCCCAGGAGCGCAGTGGCCCCCCGTGGCTACACCTTC.

The chain combines TRBV7-3 with TRBJ2-7; TRBD1 matches 8 bases. Trimming cost V 1 base and J 2 bases; bases outside gene matches: 4. Germline lookup yields CDR1 SGHTA and CDR2 FQGTGA. There are 15 residues in the CDR3. The CDR3 is CASSLKPGGTYEQYF. The CDR3 nucleotides are TGTGCCAGCAGCTTAAAACCAGGGGGCACCTACGAGCAGTACTTC.

This chain uses TRBV5-1 with TRBJ2-5; tentative D call: TRBD1 (7 bases). The J call may be mistaken, given a closer DNA end match to TRBJ2-7. CDR3 length equals 15 residues. Germline lookup yields CDR1 SGHRS and CDR2 YFSETQ. The DNA for the CDR3 is TGCGCCAGCAGCTTGGGTGACAGGGAGGCCTACGAGCAGTACTTC. Protein sequence: CASSLGDREAYEQYF.

The rearrangement uses TRBV11-1 and TRBJ2-7, with D uncertain. Germline loops: CDR1 SGHAT, CDR2 FQDESV (reference sequence). V was cut by 1 base and J by 0 bases, with 10 bases left in between. The CDR3 consists of 15 residues. CDR3 in amino acids: CASSLDIRASYEQYF. CDR3 DNA sequence: TGTGCCAGCAGCTTAGATATACGGGCCTCCTACGAGCAGTACTTC.

In the case of this clonotype: It may be a read error: a sequence one base away is much more abundant. The J gene is TRBJ1-5, the V gene TRBV12-3 or TRBV12-4, with a possible D match to TRBD1 (5 bases). Deletions cut 6 bases from V and 1 base from J, with 7 bases between. This CDR3 has 13 amino acids. CDR3 residues: CASRTASNQPQHF. The CDR3 DNA reads TGTGCCAGCAGGACAGCGAGCAATCAGCCCCAGCATTTT.

The chain couples TRBV29-1 to TRBJ2-4; D is ambiguous. Trimming stripped 8 bases from V and 13 bases from J, with 21 bases between. This CDR3 is 12 amino acids long. The V gene's germline CDR1 is SQVTM and CDR2 ANQGSEA. The CDR3 spells CSHRHSYNEQYF. The CDR3 nucleotides are TGCAGCCACCGGCACTCCTACAATGAGCAGTACTTC.

The chain has TRBV20-1 and TRBJ2-7; D possibly matches TRBD1 or TRBD2 (5 bases each). The CDR3 spans 15 residues. CDR1 and CDR2 (germline): DFQATT, SNEGSKA (reference sequence). V dropped 1 base and J dropped 1 base, with 14 bases sitting between them. The CDR3 nucleotides read TGCAGTGCTAGAGGGATCCGGGACGCATCCTACGAGCAGTACTTC. Translation gives CSARGIRDASYEQYF.

This sequence joins TRBV7-3 and TRBJ2-3; TRBD2 aligns across 8 bases. CDR3 length equals 14 residues. Trimming took 5 bases from V and 6 from J; bases not matched to a gene: 7. Germline-derived CDR1 and CDR2 are SGHTA and FQGTGA. The CDR3 loop is CASSGYGGADTQYF. For the CDR3, the DNA is TGTGCCAGCAGCGGATACGGGGGGGCTGATACGCAGTATTTT.

This clonotype was seen a handful of times. V is TRBV5-1 and J is TRBJ1-2; TRBD1 aligns across 9 bases. The V segment lost 5 bases and the J segment 5 bases; nucleotides outside the gene matches: 13. There are 16 residues in the CDR3. Germline V gene sequence: CDR1 SGHRS, CDR2 YFSETQ. The CDR3 bases are TGCGCCAGCAGTCGGACAGGGGACACTCCCTGGTATGGCTACACCTTC. Translating gives CASSRTGDTPWYGYTF. The whole variable domain, remainder taken from reference TRBV5-1 and TRBJ1-2, is KAGVTQTPRYLIKTRGQQVTLSCSPISGHRSVSWYQQTPGQGLQFLFEYFSETQRNKGNFPGRFSGRQFSNSRSEMNVSTLELGDSALYLCASSRTGDTPWYGYTFGSGTRLTVV.

This clonotype was picked up a small number of times. The rearrangement joins TRBV18 to TRBJ2-7; D unresolved. There are 15 residues in the CDR3. The germline V and J ends were trimmed by 3 bases and 3 bases, with 15 bases remaining between them. Germline lookup yields CDR1 KGHSH and CDR2 LQKENI. CDR3 bases: TGTGCCAGCTCACCCGGTGCAGCCTTGATCTACGAGCAGTACTTC. It codes for CASSPGAALIYEQYF.

This clonotype was seen a few times. This chain connects TRBV27 to TRBJ2-1; 7 nucleotides match TRBD2. Germline values: CDR1 MNHEY, CDR2 SMNVEV (reference sequence). V was clipped by 7 bases and J by 9 bases; unmatched bases: 18. The CDR3 covers 16 residues. CDR3 in amino acids: CASTSGSLAGDGEQFF. The CDR3 DNA reads TGTGCCAGCACCTCTGGTTCATTAGCGGGTGATGGTGAGCAGTTCTTC.

The chain couples TRBV7-3 to TRBJ2-3; the match to TRBD1 covers 9 bases. Trimming at V came to 5 bases and at J to 4 bases, leaving 10 bases not matched to a gene. CDR3 length: 16 residues. The germline CDR1 and CDR2 sequences are SGHTA and FQGTGA. DNA for the CDR3: TGTGCCAGCAGCCTAGGGACAGGGAGGAGTGCAGATACGCAGTATTTT. Amino acid sequence: CASSLGTGRSADTQYF.

This chain uses TRBV5-8 with TRBJ2-5, with D possibly being TRBD1 (5 bases). The J call may be mistaken, given a closer DNA end match to TRBJ2-7. There are 14 residues in the CDR3. Germline values: CDR1 SGHTS, CDR2 YDEGEE. The CDR3 sequence: CASSLKAGYNEQYF. In DNA, the CDR3 is TGTGCCAGCAGCTTGAAGGCAGGGTATAACGAGCAGTACTTC.

This clonotype was counted between two and nine times. This chain links TRBV12-3 or TRBV12-4 with TRBJ1-1; no firm D call. The germline V and J ends were trimmed by 10 bases and 1 base, with 7 bases remaining between them. CDR3 length equals 11 residues. The CDR3 DNA is TGTGCCACCGGCGGGAACACTGAAGCTTTCTTT. This gives the protein CATGGNTEAFF.

This clonotype was detected once. V and J are TRBV12-3 or TRBV12-4 and TRBJ1-1; no reliable D call. The CDR3 loop spans 14 amino acids. Trimming removed 2 bases from V and 4 bases from J, with 11 bases in between. For the CDR3, the DNA is TGTGCCAGCAGTTTATCGGGATATGGCACTGAAGCTTTCTTT. As protein: CASSLSGYGTEAFF.

The genes are TRBV5-6 and TRBJ1-2; D ambiguous. In germline, CDR1 is SGHDT, CDR2 YYEEEE. The CDR3 totals 13 residues. V lost 2 bases, J lost 3 bases, and 8 bases lay in between. The CDR3 DNA reads as TGTGCCAGCAGCTTCGGCAGCTACTATGGCTACACCTTC. Translated: CASSFGSYYGYTF.

The CDR3 region has the DNA TGCAGCGTTGAACAAGGCGACAGATCTAATGAGCAGTTCTTC. Protein sequence: CSVEQGDRSNEQFF. The rearrangement joins TRBV29-1 to TRBJ2-1; D may be TRBD1 (5 bases). V lost 2 bases and J lost 7, with 15 bases in between. Germline values: CDR1 SQVTM, CDR2 ANQGSEA. This CDR3 contains 14 residues.